These 30 T cell receptor beta chains were all obtained from the same sample, sequenced in a study of T-cell memory formation after mild COVID-19. TCRdb reprocessed the 5' RACE reads via MiXCR and lists one record per CDR3 protein. The table has approximately 180,000 distinct CDR3 sequences, 16% seen once; the top ten hold approximately 2%. The sequencing sample was made of PBMCs or a T cell subset sorted from them (not recorded which). These receptors were obtained from an adult woman who had mild COVID-19 (a few samples of this study predate the infection). Cell type and time point are not known.

This clonotype was picked up many times. The chain has TRBV25-1 and TRBJ1-2; D is undetermined. Between the trimmed V and J ends, which lost 1 base and 6 bases, there was a span of 12 bases. The CDR3 length is 14 residues. Per the germline V gene, CDR1 is MGHDK and CDR2 is SYGVNS. CDR3 residues: CASSEFGRKDGYTF. The CDR3 DNA sequence: TGTGCCAGCAGTGAATTTGGCCGAAAGGATGGCTACACCTTC.

In this sample, this clonotype turned up a few times. The V call is TRBV20-1, the J call TRBJ1-1; 10 bases align to TRBD1. The CDR3 is made up of 14 amino acids. CDR1 and CDR2 from the germline V gene are DFQATT and SNEGSKA (reference sequence). Trimming at V came to 6 bases and at J to 0 bases, leaving 4 bases not matched to a gene. CDR3 amino acids: CSAGQGGMNTEAFF. DNA for the CDR3: TGCAGTGCAGGACAGGGGGGGATGAACACTGAAGCTTTCTTT.

This clonotype turned up a few times. The V gene is TRBV6-2 or TRBV6-3, the J gene TRBJ2-1, with D hard to call. The germline V gene has CDR1 MNHEY and CDR2 SVGEGT. The length of the CDR3 is 15 residues. V lost 7 bases, J lost 6 bases, and 19 bases lay in between. This CDR3 is CASIVPGQVVNEQFF. The CDR3 nucleotides are TGTGCCAGCATTGTCCCTGGGCAAGTGGTCAATGAGCAGTTCTTC.

The rearrangement joins TRBV9 to TRBJ2-2, with no clear D. V shed 0 bases and J shed 1 base, with 7 bases lying between them. Per germline, CDR1 SGDLS and CDR2 YYNGEE. CDR3 length: 15 amino acids. CDR3 nucleotides: TGTGCCAGCAGCGTAGTGCAAGGGAACACCGGGGAGCTGTTTTTT. Its protein is CASSVVQGNTGELFF.

In its sample, this clonotype was seen a few times. The chain couples TRBV4-1 to TRBJ2-2, with D tentatively TRBD1 (6 bases). This CDR3 has 14 amino acids. Germline V lookup: CDR1 MGHRA, CDR2 YSYEKL. With 4 bases removed from V and 4 bases from J, the gap between germline ends came to 10 bases. CDR3 sequence: CASSLTGTTGELFF. The CDR3, as DNA: TGCGCCAGCAGCCTCACAGGGACCACCGGGGAGCTGTTTTTT.

This clonotype occurred many times. The genes are TRBV25-1 and TRBJ2-1, with D tentatively TRBD1 (6 bases). Germline lookup yields CDR1 MGHDK and CDR2 SYGVNS. Trimming removed 4 bases at V and 7 bases at J, with 14 bases between. This CDR3 contains 14 residues. CDR3 amino acids: CASSGVTGANEQFF. CDR3 nucleotide sequence: TGTGCCAGCAGTGGTGTGACAGGAGCTAATGAGCAGTTCTTC.

At least ten counts were recorded for this clonotype. This chain connects TRBV2 to TRBJ2-7, with 12 bases identical to TRBD2. Trimming at V came to 9 bases and at J to 2 bases, leaving 11 bases not matched to a gene. CDR3 length equals 16 residues. In germline, CDR1 is SNHLY, CDR2 FYNNEI. The CDR3 DNA sequence: TGTGCCAGTGCGGGACTAGCGGGCCCCACTCCCTACGAGCAGTACTTC. The encoded protein is CASAGLAGPTPYEQYF.

The chain employs TRBV29-1 and TRBJ2-3; the D gene is possibly TRBD2 (5 bases). There are 12 residues in the CDR3. Trimming took off 7 bases at V and 2 bases at J, with 10 bases between the two ends. The V gene's germline CDR1 is SQVTM and CDR2 ANQGSEA. The CDR3 DNA reads TGCAGCGCGCAGCGGATCACAGATACGCAGTATTTT. Translation gives CSAQRITDTQYF.

The CDR3 loop is CASSQDLRLRGTGELFF. The CDR3, as DNA: TGTGCCAGCAGCCAAGATTTACGCCTCCGGGGCACCGGGGAGCTGTTTTTT. The chain has TRBV3-1 and TRBJ2-2; possibly TRBD2 for D (5 bases). In germline, CDR1 is LGHDT, CDR2 YNNKEL (reference sequence). This CDR3 spans 17 amino acids. V lost 0 bases, J lost 4 bases, and 15 bases lay in between.

V usage is TRBV25-1 and J usage is TRBJ2-2; TRBD2 matches at 7 bases. CDR3 length: 15 amino acids. V lost 1 base and J lost 14; bases outside the gene matches: 13. Germline-derived CDR1 and CDR2 are MGHDK and SYGVNS. CDR3 loop: CASSESNKLAGVLFF. The CDR3 DNA sequence: TGTGCCAGCAGTGAATCTAATAAATTGGCGGGAGTACTGTTTTTT. Full variable domain (rest looked up from reference TRBV25-1 and TRBJ2-2): EADIYQTPRYLVIGTGKKITLECSQTMGHDKMYWYQQDPGMELHLIHYSYGVNSTEKGDLSSESTVSRIRTEHFPLTLESARPSHTSQYLCASSESNKLAGVLFFGEGSRLTVL.

J is TRBJ1-1 and V is TRBV2, with D possibly matching TRBD1 (5 bases). The CDR3 covers 14 residues. Trimming cost V 4 bases and J 5 bases, with 14 bases left between them. Germline V gene lookup returns CDR1 SNHLY and CDR2 FYNNEI. The CDR3 is CASSAGWRETEAFF. For the CDR3, the DNA is TGTGCCAGCAGTGCAGGGTGGAGGGAGACTGAAGCTTTCTTT.

This sequence joins TRBV24-1 and TRBJ2-2; D is unresolved. CDR1 is KGHDR and CDR2 is SFDVKD in the germline V gene. V dropped 4 bases and J dropped 0 bases, with 8 bases sitting between them. The CDR3 is made up of 15 amino acids. CDR3 protein: CATSDSTANTGELFF. DNA of the CDR3: TGTGCCACCAGTGACTCTACGGCGAACACCGGGGAGCTGTTTTTT.

The table lists this clonotype with a few counts. The chain is built from TRBV9 and TRBJ2-4; perhaps D is TRBD1 or TRBD2 (5 bases each). Germline V gene lookup returns CDR1 SGDLS and CDR2 YYNGEE. The CDR3 runs to 15 residues. V was clipped by 4 bases and J by 0 bases, with 11 bases between them. DNA of the CDR3: TGTGCCAGCAGCCACAAAGGGACAGCCAAAAACATTCAGTACTTC. Amino acids: CASSHKGTAKNIQYF.

The chain links TRBV4-3 to TRBJ2-1; 11 positions agree with TRBD2. The CDR3 contains 15 residues. J gave up 9 bases and V 0 bases, and 4 bases lay outside the gene matches. Germline lookup yields CDR1 LGHNA and CDR2 YSLEER. CDR3 sequence (DNA): TGCGCCAGCAGCCAAGATAGCGGGAGGGGAGGTGAGCAGTTCTTC. Translating it yields CASSQDSGRGGEQFF.

This clonotype was counted only a few times. The chain joins TRBV7-2 to TRBJ2-1; maybe TRBD1 (5 bases). The CDR3 length is 12 residues. V gave up 8 bases and J gave up 7 bases, with 12 bases separating them. The germline CDR1 and CDR2 sequences are SGHTA and FQGNSA. The CDR3: CASGARTNEQFF. DNA of the CDR3: TGTGCCAGCGGAGCACGGACAAATGAGCAGTTCTTC.

This clonotype was observed many times. The J gene is TRBJ2-5, the V gene TRBV7-3, with D possibly matching TRBD1 (5 bases). The V and J ends lost 5 bases and 2 bases respectively, with 9 bases between them. Germline CDR1 SGHTA, CDR2 FQGTGA. This CDR3 spans 13 amino acids. CDR3 residues: CASSQGQQETQYF. CDR3 DNA: TGTGCCAGCAGCCAGGGTCAACAAGAGACCCAGTACTTC.

This clonotype has just a few counts. The V gene is TRBV7-9, the J gene TRBJ1-1, with D hard to call. This CDR3 is built from 14 residues. CDR1 SEHNR and CDR2 FQNEAQ come from the germline V gene (reference sequence). V was pared by 2 bases and J by 8 bases, with 15 bases between. The CDR3 is CASSLRQRVREAFF. CDR3 DNA sequence: TGTGCCAGCAGCTTACGGCAGAGGGTGAGAGAAGCTTTCTTT.

This clonotype appeared many times. The chain recombines TRBV20-1 with TRBJ1-2; 9 positions agree with TRBD1. Germline-derived CDR1 and CDR2 are DFQATT and SNEGSKA (reference sequence). The CDR3 runs to 14 residues. With 6 bases clipped from V and 4 bases from J, the junction kept 9 bases outside the gene matches. The CDR3 loop is CSAQGQGISYGYTF. CDR3 nucleotide sequence: TGCAGTGCGCAGGGACAGGGAATCTCCTATGGCTACACCTTC.

At least ten counts were recorded for this clonotype. The V call is TRBV7-8, the J call TRBJ2-1, with a tentative D call TRBD1 (5 bases). The CDR3 sequence is 14 residues long. Germline V CDR1 and CDR2: SGHVS, FQNEAQ. V was pared by 5 bases and J by 3 bases, with 11 bases between. This CDR3 reads CASSTRQNYNEQFF. CDR3 sequence (DNA): TGTGCCAGCAGCACACGACAGAACTACAATGAGCAGTTCTTC.

The V and J genes are TRBV4-3 and TRBJ2-1; D ambiguous. The germline V gene encodes CDR1 LGHNA and CDR2 YSLEER. This CDR3 has 16 amino acids. Trimming removed 0 bases from V and 7 bases from J, with 16 bases in between. CDR3 DNA: TGCGCCAGCAGCCAAGATGCGGTAGCCCGCCGGAATGAGCAGTTCTTC. Its translation: CASSQDAVARRNEQFF.

This clonotype came up a few times. V gene TRBV7-2 combines with J gene TRBJ2-5; the D is unclear. The germline V gene has CDR1 SGHTA and CDR2 FQGNSA. There are 15 residues in the CDR3. Trimming cost V 0 bases and J 4 bases, with 12 bases left between them. For the CDR3, the DNA is TGTGCCAGCAGCTTAGCACCCACCCCGGGAGAGACCCAGTACTTC. Its translation: CASSLAPTPGETQYF.

This chain uses TRBV15 with TRBJ2-1, with D perhaps TRBD1 (6 bases). Looked up from germline, CDR1 is LNHNV and CDR2 is YYDKDF (reference sequence). CDR3 length: 14 amino acids. Trimming left V 1 base short and J 8 bases short, with 12 bases between. CDR3 protein: CATSRGGLYDEQFF. CDR3 bases: TGTGCCACCAGCAGAGGGGGGCTTTACGATGAGCAGTTCTTC. Filled out from reference TRBV15 and TRBJ2-1, the complete variable domain reads DAMVIQNPRYQVTQFGKPVTLSCSQTLNHNVMYWYQQKSSQAPKLLFHYYDKDFNNEADTPDNFQSRRPNTSFCFLDIRSPGLGDTAMYLCATSRGGLYDEQFFGPGTRLTVL.

This chain links TRBV6-6 with TRBJ1-1; D is unresolved. Germline CDR1 reads MNHNY; CDR2 reads SVGAGI (reference sequence). This CDR3 region has 14 residues. Deletions cut 0 bases from V and 1 base from J, with 6 bases between. CDR3 nucleotide sequence: TGTGCCAGCAGTTACTCCGGAGGGAACACTGAAGCTTTCTTT. Encoded protein: CASSYSGGNTEAFF.

In this sample, this clonotype turned up a few times. The DNA for the CDR3 is TGTGCCAGCAGCGCCGGACAGGGTCCCTACGAGCAGTACTTC. It yields the protein CASSAGQGPYEQYF. V is TRBV7-2 and J is TRBJ2-7; 8 bases match TRBD1. The V gene end was trimmed by 5 bases and the J gene end by 2 bases; junction bases not matched to a gene: 5. This CDR3 comprises 14 residues. Germline V gene lookup returns CDR1 SGHTA and CDR2 FQGNSA.

This clonotype was detected only a few times. The V and J genes are TRBV4-1 and TRBJ1-6; D is ambiguous. The germline CDR1 and CDR2 sequences are MGHRA and YSYEKL. Trimming shortened V by 1 base and J by 11 bases, and 12 bases separated the two germline ends. This CDR3 region has 14 residues. The CDR3 nucleotides read TGCGCCAGCAGCCAAGGGCCCCCATTGGCACCCCTCCACTTT. Its translation: CASSQGPPLAPLHF.

This rearrangement joins TRBV20-1 to TRBJ2-5; 9 positions match TRBD2. The CDR3 loop spans 19 amino acids. V shed 0 bases and J 4 bases; nucleotides not matched to a gene: 18. In germline, CDR1 is DFQATT, CDR2 SNEGSKA (reference sequence). The CDR3 region has the DNA TGCAGTGCTAGAGATCCCCGGGGAGGGCTAGCGGGGATGAGAGAGACCCAGTACTTC. It yields the protein CSARDPRGGLAGMRETQYF.

The chain has TRBV7-3 and TRBJ2-7, with 12 bases that match TRBD1. The germline gives CDR1 SGHTA, CDR2 FQGTGA. There are 16 residues in the CDR3. V shed 2 bases, J shed 2 bases, and the junction held 4 bases outside the gene matches. The CDR3 reads CASSLAGQGAAYEQYF. The CDR3 DNA reads TGTGCCAGCAGCTTAGCGGGACAGGGGGCGGCCTACGAGCAGTACTTC.

This clonotype was seen a few times. The chain combines TRBV15 with TRBJ2-1, with TRBD2 identical over 7 bases. The J segment lost 3 bases and the V segment lost 1 base, leaving 3 bases of the junction unmatched. The CDR3 consists of 15 residues. CDR1 and CDR2 (germline): LNHNV, YYDKDF (reference sequence). The DNA of the CDR3 is TGTGCCACCAGCAGAGTTCCTAGCGGCTACAATGAGCAGTTCTTC. The encoded protein is CATSRVPSGYNEQFF.

This clonotype was seen repeatedly, ten times or more. V gene TRBV29-1 combines with J gene TRBJ2-7, with TRBD1 matching over 10 bases. The CDR3 is 12 amino acids. V was clipped by 4 bases and J by 6 bases; unmatched bases: 3. The germline V gene encodes CDR1 SQVTM and CDR2 ANQGSEA. CDR3 in amino acids: CSVAGTGVEQYF. The CDR3 DNA is TGCAGCGTTGCCGGGACAGGGGTCGAGCAGTACTTC.

The CDR3: CASSLQTGSYNEQFF. DNA for the CDR3: TGTGCCAGCAGCTTACAGACCGGCTCCTACAATGAGCAGTTCTTC. V gene TRBV5-5 combines with J gene TRBJ2-1; D uncertain. V lost 2 bases to trimming and J lost 0 bases, with 9 bases between them. The length of the CDR3 is 15 residues. CDR1 is SGHKS, CDR2 YYEKEE, per germline (reference sequence).